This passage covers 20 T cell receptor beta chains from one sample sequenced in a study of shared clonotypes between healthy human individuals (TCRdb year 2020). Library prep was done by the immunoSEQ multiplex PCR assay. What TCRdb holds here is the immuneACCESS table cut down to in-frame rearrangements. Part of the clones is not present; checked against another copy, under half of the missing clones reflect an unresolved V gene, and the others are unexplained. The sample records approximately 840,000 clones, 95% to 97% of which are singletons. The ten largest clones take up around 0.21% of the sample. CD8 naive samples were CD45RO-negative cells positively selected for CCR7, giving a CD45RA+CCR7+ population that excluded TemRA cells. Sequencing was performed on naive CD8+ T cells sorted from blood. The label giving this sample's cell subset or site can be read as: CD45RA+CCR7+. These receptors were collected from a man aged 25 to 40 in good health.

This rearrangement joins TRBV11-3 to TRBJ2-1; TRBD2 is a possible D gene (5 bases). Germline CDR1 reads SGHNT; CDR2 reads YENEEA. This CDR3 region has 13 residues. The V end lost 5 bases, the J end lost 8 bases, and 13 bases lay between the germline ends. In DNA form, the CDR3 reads TGTGCCAGCAGCGGGAGTAAGGGAGATGAGCAGTTCTTC. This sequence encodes CASSGSKGDEQFF. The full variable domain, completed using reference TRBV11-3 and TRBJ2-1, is EAGVVQSPRYKIIEKKQPVAFWCNPISGHNTLYWYLQNLGQGPELLIRYENEEAVDDSQLPKDRFSAERLKGVDSTLKIQPAELGDSAVYLCASSGSKGDEQFFGPGTRLTVL.

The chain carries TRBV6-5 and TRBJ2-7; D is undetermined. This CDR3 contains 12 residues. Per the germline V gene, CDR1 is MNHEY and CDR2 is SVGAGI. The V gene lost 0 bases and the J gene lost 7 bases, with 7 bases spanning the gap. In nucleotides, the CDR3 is TGTGCCAGCAGTTACTCTGTAGGGGAGCAGTACTTC. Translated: CASSYSVGEQYF.

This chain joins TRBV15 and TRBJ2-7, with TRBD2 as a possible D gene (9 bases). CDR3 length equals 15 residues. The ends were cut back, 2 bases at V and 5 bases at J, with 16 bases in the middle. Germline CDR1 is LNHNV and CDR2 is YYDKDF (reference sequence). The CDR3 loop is CATSRSLAGQDEQYF. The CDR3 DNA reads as TGTGCCACCAGCAGATCCCTAGCGGGACAGGACGAGCAGTACTTC. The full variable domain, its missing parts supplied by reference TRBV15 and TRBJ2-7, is DAMVIQNPRYQVTQFGKPVTLSCSQTLNHNVMYWYQQKSSQAPKLLFHYYDKDFNNEADTPDNFQSRRPNTSFCFLDIRSPGLGDTAMYLCATSRSLAGQDEQYFGPGTRLTVT.

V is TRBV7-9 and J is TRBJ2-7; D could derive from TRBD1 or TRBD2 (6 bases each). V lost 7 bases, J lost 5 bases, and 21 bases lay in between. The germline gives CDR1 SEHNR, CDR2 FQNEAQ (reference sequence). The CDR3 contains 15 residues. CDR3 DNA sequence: TGTGCCAGCAACAGCAAGGGGGGCCCAGTCGACGAGCAGTACTTC. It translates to CASNSKGGPVDEQYF.

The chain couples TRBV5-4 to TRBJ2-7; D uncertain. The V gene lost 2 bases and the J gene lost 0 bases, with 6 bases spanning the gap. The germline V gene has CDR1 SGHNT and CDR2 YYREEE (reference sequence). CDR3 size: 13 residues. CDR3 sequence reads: CASSFLPSYEQYF. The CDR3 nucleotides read TGTGCCAGCAGCTTCTTACCCTCCTACGAGCAGTACTTC.

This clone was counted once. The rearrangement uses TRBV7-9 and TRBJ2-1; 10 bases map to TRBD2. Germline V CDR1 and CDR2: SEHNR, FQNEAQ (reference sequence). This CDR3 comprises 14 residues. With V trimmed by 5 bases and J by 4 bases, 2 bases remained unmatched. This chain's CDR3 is CASSGGLAYNEQFF. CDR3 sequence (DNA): TGTGCCAGCAGCGGGGGACTAGCGTACAATGAGCAGTTCTTC.

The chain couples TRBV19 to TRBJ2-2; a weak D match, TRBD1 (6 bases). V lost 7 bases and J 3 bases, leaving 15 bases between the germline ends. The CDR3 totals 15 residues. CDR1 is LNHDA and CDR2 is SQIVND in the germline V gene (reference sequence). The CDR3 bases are TGTGCCAGTATCACCTCGGACAGCTACACCGGGGAGCTGTTTTTT. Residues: CASITSDSYTGELFF. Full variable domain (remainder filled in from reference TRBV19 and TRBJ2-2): DGGITQSPKYLFRKEGQNVTLSCEQNLNHDAMYWYRQDPGQGLRLIYYSQIVNDFQKGDIAEGYSVSREKKESFPLTVTSAQKNPTAFYLCASITSDSYTGELFFGEGSRLTVL.

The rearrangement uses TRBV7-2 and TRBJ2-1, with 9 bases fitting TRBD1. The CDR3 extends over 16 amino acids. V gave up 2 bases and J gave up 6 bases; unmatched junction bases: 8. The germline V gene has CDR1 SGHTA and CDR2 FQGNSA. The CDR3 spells CASSLPRDRAGNEQFF. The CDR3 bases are TGTGCCAGCAGCTTACCCCGGGACAGGGCTGGCAATGAGCAGTTCTTC.

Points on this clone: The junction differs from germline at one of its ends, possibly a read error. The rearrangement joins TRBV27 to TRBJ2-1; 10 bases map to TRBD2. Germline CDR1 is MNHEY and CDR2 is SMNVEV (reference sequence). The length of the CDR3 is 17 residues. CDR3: CASSPLVAGGSHNEQFF. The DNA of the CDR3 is TGTGCCAGCAGTCCATTGGTAGCGGGAGGCTCCCACAATGAGCAGTTCTTC.

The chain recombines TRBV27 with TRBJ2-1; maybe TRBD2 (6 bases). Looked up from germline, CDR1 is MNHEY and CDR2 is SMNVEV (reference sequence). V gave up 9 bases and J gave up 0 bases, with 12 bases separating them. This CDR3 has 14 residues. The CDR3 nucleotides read TGTGCCAGTGGGCGGCGGGGCTCCTACAATGAGCAGTTCTTC. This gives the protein CASGRRGSYNEQFF.

The CDR3 here is CASSLARASGYNEQFF. The CDR3 nucleotides read TGTGCCAGCAGCTTGGCTAGGGCTAGCGGGTATAATGAGCAGTTCTTC. The chain is built from TRBV5-6 and TRBJ2-1; TRBD2 matches 8 bases. The junction had 9 bases not matched to a gene; V was cut back by 0 bases and J by 7 bases. Per the germline V gene, CDR1 is SGHDT and CDR2 is YYEEEE. The length of the CDR3 is 16 residues.

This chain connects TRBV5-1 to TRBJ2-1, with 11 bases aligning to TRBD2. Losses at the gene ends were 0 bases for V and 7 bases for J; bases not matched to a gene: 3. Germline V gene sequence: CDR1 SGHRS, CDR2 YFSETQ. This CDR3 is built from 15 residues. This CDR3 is CASSLELAGVNEQFF. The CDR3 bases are TGCGCCAGCAGCTTGGAACTAGCGGGAGTTAATGAGCAGTTCTTC.

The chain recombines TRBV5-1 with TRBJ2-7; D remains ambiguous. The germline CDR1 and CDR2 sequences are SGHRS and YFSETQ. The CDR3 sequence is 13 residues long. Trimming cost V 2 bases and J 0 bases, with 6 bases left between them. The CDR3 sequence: CASSFHYSYEQYF. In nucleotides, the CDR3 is TGCGCCAGCAGCTTTCACTACTCCTACGAGCAGTACTTC. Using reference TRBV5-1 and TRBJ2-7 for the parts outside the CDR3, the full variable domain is KAGVTQTPRYLIKTRGQQVTLSCSPISGHRSVSWYQQTPGQGLQFLFEYFSETQRNKGNFPGRFSGRQFSNSRSEMNVSTLELGDSALYLCASSFHYSYEQYFGPGTRLTVT.

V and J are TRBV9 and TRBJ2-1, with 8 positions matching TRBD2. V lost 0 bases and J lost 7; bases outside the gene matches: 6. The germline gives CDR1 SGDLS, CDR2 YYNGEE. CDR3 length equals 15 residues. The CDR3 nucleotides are TGTGCCAGCAGCGTAGCCAGCGGGAGCGGGAATGAGCAGTTCTTC. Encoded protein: CASSVASGSGNEQFF.

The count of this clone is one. In DNA, the CDR3 is TGCGCCAGCAGCCAAGATCTTAGGACAGACAATCAGCCCCAGCATTTT. Residues: CASSQDLRTDNQPQHF. The chain carries TRBV4-3 and TRBJ1-5, with D tentatively TRBD1 (6 bases). This CDR3 region has 16 residues. Trimming shortened V by 0 bases and J by 3 bases, and 12 bases separated the two germline ends. CDR1 is LGHNA, CDR2 YSLEER, per germline.

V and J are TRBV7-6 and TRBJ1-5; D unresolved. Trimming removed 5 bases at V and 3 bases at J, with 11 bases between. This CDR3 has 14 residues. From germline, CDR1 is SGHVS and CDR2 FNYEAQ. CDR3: CASSREASNQPQHF. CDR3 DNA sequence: TGTGCCAGCAGCCGGGAGGCCTCCAATCAGCCCCAGCATTTT.

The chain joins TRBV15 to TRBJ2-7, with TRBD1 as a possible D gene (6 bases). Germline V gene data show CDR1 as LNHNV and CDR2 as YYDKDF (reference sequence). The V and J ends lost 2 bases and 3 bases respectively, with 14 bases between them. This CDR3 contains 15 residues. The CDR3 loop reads CATSRTQGNGYEQYF. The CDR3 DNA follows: TGTGCCACCAGCAGAACCCAGGGGAACGGCTACGAGCAGTACTTC.

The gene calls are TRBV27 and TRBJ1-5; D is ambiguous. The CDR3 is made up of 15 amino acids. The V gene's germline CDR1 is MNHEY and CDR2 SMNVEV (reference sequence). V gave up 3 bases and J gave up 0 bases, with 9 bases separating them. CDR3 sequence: CASSLGGDSNQPQHF. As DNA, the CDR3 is TGTGCCAGCAGTTTGGGCGGGGATAGCAATCAGCCCCAGCATTTT.

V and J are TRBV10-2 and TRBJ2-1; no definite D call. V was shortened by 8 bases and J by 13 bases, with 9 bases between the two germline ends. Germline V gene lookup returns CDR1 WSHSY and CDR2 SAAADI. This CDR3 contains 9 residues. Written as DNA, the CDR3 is TGCGCCAGCGGTTCCCCTCAGTTCTTC. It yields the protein CASGSPQFF.

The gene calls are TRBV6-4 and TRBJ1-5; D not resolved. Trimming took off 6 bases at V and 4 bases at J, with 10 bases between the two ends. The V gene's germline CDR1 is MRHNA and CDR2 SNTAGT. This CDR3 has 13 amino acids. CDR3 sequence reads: CASSETPNQPQHF. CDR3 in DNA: TGTGCCAGCAGCGAGACACCTAATCAGCCCCAGCATTTT.